The clone carrying this TCR beta chain was recorded a few times. The antigen is unknown. The data stem from a study of identical twins. Germline V gene data show CDR1 as DFQATT and CDR2 as SNEGSKA (reference sequence). This CDR3 has 14 amino acids. V gave up 6 bases and J gave up 0 bases; unmatched junction bases: 8. General study points: Models underpredicted monozygotic twin sharing of out-of-frame TCR alpha. In beta out-of-frame sequences, the excess sharing between twins was weaker.

Template switching introduced a universal primer site, and the cDNA bore unique molecular identifiers. Each CDR3 protein gets one entry after TCRdb re-called the 5' RACE reads with MiXCR. The sample has some 460,000 distinct CDR3 sequences; 12% to 15% are singletons. The data were also submitted as part of a second study, on yellow fever vaccine responses in identical twins. From that paper: After vaccination, twins' T cell response reportedly seemed partly convergent, partly personalized.

The sample consisted of CD4+ T cells sorted from blood. The receptor's source is a woman aged 18-35 years in good health. The chain joins TRBV20-1 to TRBJ2-7, with TRBD2 matching over 7 bases. CDR3 coding DNA: TGCAGTGCCTGGGCTAGCGGAAGCTCCTACGAGCAGTACTTC. It yields the protein CSAWASGSSYEQYF.